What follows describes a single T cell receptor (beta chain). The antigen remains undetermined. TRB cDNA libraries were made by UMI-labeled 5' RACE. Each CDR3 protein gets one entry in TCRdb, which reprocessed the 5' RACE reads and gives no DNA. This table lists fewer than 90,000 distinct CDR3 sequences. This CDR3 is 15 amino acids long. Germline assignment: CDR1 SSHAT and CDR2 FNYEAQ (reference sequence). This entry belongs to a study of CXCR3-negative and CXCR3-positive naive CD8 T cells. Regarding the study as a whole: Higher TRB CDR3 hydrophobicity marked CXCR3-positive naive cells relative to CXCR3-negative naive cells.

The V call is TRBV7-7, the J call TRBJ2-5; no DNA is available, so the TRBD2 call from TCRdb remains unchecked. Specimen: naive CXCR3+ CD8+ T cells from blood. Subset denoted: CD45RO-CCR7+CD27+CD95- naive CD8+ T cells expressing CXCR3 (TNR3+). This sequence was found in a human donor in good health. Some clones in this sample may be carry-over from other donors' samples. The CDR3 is CASSSHLGDQETQYF.